This TCR beta chain was sequenced during a study of memory CD4+ T cells and cytomegalovirus serostatus. Study-wide results and caveats: Of more than 150 reported CMV TCRbeta sequences, 67 were found in memory CD4+ repertoires. Median bootstrapped AUC for CMV status was just over 0.94 originally, approximately 0.91 US-trained.

This clone was observed a handful of times. Its matching antigen is unknown. With V trimmed by 8 bases and J by 4 bases, 10 bases remained unmatched. From germline, CDR1 is MNHEY and CDR2 SMNVEV (reference sequence). This CDR3 has 14 residues. Measured with immunoSEQ multiplex PCR; TCRdb has only the in-frame clones, and not every one. In the table there are 45,000 to 70,000 clones, under 90% of which are singletons. Single viable CD3+CD4+CD8-CD45RO+ cells were sorted as the memory CD4+ T cells. The J gene is TRBJ2-7, the V gene TRBV27, with 8 bases identical to TRBD2. The source material was memory CD4+ T cells from blood. The receptor's source is an adult in good health and CMV-seronegative. Some clones in this sample may be carry-over from other donors' samples. The CDR3 bases are TGTGCCAGCGCCCCTGCGGGAGGTCGGTACGAGCAGTACTTC. It yields the protein CASAPAGGRYEQYF.